The 6 T cell receptor beta chains listed next were all sequenced from one sample in a study of T cell changes during pregnancy in multiple sclerosis. The data were produced by immunoSEQ multiplex PCR, yet TCRdb's version contains in-frame clones alone and is incomplete. The sample consists of around 97,000 clones, approximately 90% of them appearing once. The sample was peripheral blood, taken in the second trimester of pregnancy. Receptors were obtained from a female donor in good health, enrolled as a control in a pregnancy study.

The V and J genes are TRBV6-1 and TRBJ2-4, with D unclear. The V gene's germline CDR1 is MNHNS and CDR2 SASEGT. The CDR3 is 13 amino acids. V was cut by 6 bases and J by 7 bases, with 13 bases left in between. This CDR3 is CASRVPLGNIQYF. Here the CDR3 DNA reads TGTGCCAGCAGGGTACCTCTCGGGAACATTCAGTACTTC.

This clone turned up a few times. V is TRBV28 and J is TRBJ1-5, with D uncertain. V lost 6 bases and J 2 bases, leaving 14 bases between the germline ends. Germline CDR1 MDHEN, CDR2 SYDVKM. This CDR3 spans 15 amino acids. The CDR3 sequence is CASSLTLGGNQPQHF. CDR3 nucleotides: TGTGCCAGCAGCTTGACCCTTGGAGGCAATCAGCCCCAGCATTTT.

The V and J genes are TRBV10-3 and TRBJ1-1; TRBD1 aligns across 10 bases. There are 14 residues in the CDR3. Trimming at V came to 6 bases and at J to 1 base, leaving 2 bases not matched to a gene. Per germline, CDR1 ENHRY and CDR2 SYGVKD. The CDR3 here is CAIRGTGANTEAFF. The CDR3 DNA is TGTGCCATCAGGGGGACAGGGGCGAACACTGAAGCTTTCTTT.

The J gene is TRBJ2-1, the V gene TRBV19, with D unclear. Trimming removed 3 bases from V and 5 bases from J, with 8 bases in between. CDR3 length: 13 residues. Germline lookup yields CDR1 LNHDA and CDR2 SQIVND (reference sequence). The CDR3 sequence is CASSINSNNEQFF. The CDR3 DNA follows: TGTGCCAGTAGTATTAACTCAAACAATGAGCAGTTCTTC. Full variable domain (missing parts from reference TRBV19 and TRBJ2-1): DGGITQSPKYLFRKEGQNVTLSCEQNLNHDAMYWYRQDPGQGLRLIYYSQIVNDFQKGDIAEGYSVSREKKESFPLTVTSAQKNPTAFYLCASSINSNNEQFFGPGTRLTVL.

In its sample, this clone was seen once. The V and J genes are TRBV7-8 and TRBJ2-3; 8 bases are shared with TRBD2. Looked up from germline, CDR1 is SGHVS and CDR2 is FQNEAQ. The V and J ends lost 1 base and 2 bases, in that order; junction bases with no gene match: 2. CDR3 length equals 15 residues. CDR3 coding DNA: TGTGCCAGCAGCTTAGTTAGCGGGGTCACAGATACGCAGTATTTT. Translated, it gives CASSLVSGVTDTQYF.

J is TRBJ1-2 and V is TRBV28, with D hard to call. The germline V gene encodes CDR1 MDHEN and CDR2 SYDVKM. Deletions cut 9 bases from V and 5 bases from J, with 22 bases between. CDR3 length: 15 amino acids. The DNA of the CDR3 is TGTGCCAGTACGTCGTCCGCTACCGAGGTTTATGGCTACACCTTC. Amino acid sequence: CASTSSATEVYGYTF.